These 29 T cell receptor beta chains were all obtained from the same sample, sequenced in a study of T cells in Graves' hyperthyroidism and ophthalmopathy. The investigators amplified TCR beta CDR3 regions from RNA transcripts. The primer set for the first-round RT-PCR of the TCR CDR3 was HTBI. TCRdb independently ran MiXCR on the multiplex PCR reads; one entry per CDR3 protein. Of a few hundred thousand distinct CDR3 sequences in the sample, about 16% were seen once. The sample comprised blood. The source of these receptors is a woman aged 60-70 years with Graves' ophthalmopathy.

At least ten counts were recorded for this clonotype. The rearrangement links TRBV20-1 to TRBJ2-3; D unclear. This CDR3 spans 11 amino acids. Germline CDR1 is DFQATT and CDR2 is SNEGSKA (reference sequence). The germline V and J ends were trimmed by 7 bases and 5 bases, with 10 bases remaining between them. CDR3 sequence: CSVPLGDTQYF. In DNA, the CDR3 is TGCAGTGTCCCGTTGGGAGATACGCAGTATTTT.

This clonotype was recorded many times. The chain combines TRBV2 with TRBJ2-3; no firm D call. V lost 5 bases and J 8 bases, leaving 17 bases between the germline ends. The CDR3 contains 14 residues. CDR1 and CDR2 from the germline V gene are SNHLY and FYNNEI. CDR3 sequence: CASSRSVRPSTQYF. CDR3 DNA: TGTGCCAGCAGTCGTTCTGTCCGCCCGAGTACGCAGTATTTT.

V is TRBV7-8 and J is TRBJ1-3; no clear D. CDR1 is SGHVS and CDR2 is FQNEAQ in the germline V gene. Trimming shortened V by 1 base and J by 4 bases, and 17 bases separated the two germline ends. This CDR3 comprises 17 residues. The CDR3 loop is CASSLVRIGYEGNTIYF. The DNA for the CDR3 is TGTGCCAGCAGCTTAGTTCGGATCGGATATGAGGGAAACACCATATATTTT.

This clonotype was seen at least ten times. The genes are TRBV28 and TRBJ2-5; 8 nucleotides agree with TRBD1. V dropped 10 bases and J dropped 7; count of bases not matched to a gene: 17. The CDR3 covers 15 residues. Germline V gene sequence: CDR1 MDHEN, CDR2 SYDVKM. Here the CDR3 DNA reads TGTGCCACCGTGACAGGGGTAGCTACGGCGGCGACCCAGTACTTC. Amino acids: CATVTGVATAATQYF.

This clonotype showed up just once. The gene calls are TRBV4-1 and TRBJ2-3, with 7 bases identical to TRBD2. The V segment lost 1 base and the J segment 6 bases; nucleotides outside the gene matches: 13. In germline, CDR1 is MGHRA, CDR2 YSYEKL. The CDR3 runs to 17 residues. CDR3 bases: TGCGCCAGCAGCCAAGGAGGTCCAGGGCTGCGGGGGGATACGCAGTATTTT. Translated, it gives CASSQGGPGLRGDTQYF.

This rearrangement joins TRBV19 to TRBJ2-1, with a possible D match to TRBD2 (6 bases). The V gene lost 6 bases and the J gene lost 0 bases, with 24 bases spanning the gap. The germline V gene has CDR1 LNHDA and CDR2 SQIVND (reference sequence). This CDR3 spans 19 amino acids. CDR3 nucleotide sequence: TGTGCCAGTAGCAAGTATACCCCTGGGGGGACGAGCTCCTACAATGAGCAGTTCTTC. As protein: CASSKYTPGGTSSYNEQFF.

CDR3 nucleotides: TGCAGTGCTAGAGATCCGGGGCGAGGTCAAGAGACCCAGTACTTC. Encoded protein: CSARDPGRGQETQYF. The chain is built from TRBV20-1 and TRBJ2-5; D could derive from TRBD1 or TRBD2 (5 bases each). The CDR3 contains 15 residues. Trimming pared 0 bases from V and 2 bases from J, leaving 13 bases between. Germline V gives CDR1 DFQATT, CDR2 SNEGSKA (reference sequence).

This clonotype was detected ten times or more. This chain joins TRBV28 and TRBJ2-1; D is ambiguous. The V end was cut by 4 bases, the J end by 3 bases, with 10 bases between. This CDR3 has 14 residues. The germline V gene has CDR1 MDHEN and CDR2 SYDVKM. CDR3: CASSSPGYYNEQFF. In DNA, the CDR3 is TGTGCCAGCAGTTCTCCCGGTTACTACAATGAGCAGTTCTTC.

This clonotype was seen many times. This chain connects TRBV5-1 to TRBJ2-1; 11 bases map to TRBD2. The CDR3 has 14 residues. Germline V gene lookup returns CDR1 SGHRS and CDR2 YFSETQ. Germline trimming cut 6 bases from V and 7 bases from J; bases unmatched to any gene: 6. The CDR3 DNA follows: TGCGCCAGCAACCCTAGCGGGAGGCAAAATGAGCAGTTCTTC. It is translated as CASNPSGRQNEQFF.

CDR3 DNA: TGTGCCAGTATGGGACAGCGGTGGGGAGAGCAGTACTTC. This translates into CASMGQRWGEQYF. V and J are TRBV28 and TRBJ2-7; 7 bases fit TRBD1. The germline V gene has CDR1 MDHEN and CDR2 SYDVKM. Unmatched junction bases numbered 12, after V lost 9 bases and J lost 7 bases. The CDR3 extends over 13 amino acids. Variable domain in full (rest from reference TRBV28 and TRBJ2-7): DVKVTQSSRYLVKRTGEKVFLECVQDMDHENMFWYRQDPGLGLRLIYFSYDVKMKEKGDIPEGYSVSREKKERFSLILESASTNQTSMYLCASMGQRWGEQYFGPGTRLTVT.

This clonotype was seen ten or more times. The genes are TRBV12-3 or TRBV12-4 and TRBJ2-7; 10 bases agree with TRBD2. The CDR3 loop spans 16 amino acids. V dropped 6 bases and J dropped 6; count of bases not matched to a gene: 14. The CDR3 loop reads CASRRVLAGAWGEQYF. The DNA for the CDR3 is TGTGCCAGCAGAAGGGTTCTAGCGGGAGCGTGGGGCGAGCAGTACTTC.

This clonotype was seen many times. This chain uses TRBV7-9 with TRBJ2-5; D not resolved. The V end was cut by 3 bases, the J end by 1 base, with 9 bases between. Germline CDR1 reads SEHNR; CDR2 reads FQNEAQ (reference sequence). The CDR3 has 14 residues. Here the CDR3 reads CASSFPGLQETQYF. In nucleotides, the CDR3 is TGTGCCAGCAGCTTTCCGGGCCTCCAAGAGACCCAGTACTTC. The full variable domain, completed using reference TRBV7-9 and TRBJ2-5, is DTGVSQNPRHKITKRGQNVTFRCDPISEHNRLYWYRQTLGQGPEFLTYFQNEAQLEKSRLLSDRFSAERPKGSFSTLEIQRTEQGDSAMYLCASSFPGLQETQYFGPGTRLLVL.

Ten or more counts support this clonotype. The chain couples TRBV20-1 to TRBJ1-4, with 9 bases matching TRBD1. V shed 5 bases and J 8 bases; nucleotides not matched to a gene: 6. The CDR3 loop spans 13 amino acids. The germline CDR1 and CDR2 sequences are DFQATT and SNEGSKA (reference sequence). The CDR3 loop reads CSARRQGGEKLFF. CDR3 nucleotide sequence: TGCAGTGCTCGTAGACAGGGGGGGGAAAAACTGTTTTTT.

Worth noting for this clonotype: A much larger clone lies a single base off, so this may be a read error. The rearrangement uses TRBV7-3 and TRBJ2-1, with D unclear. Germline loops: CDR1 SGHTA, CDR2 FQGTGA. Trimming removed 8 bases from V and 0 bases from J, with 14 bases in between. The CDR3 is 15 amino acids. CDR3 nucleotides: TGTGCCAGCGGCTCCAGACGCAGCTCCTACAATGAGCAGTTCTTC. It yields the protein CASGSRRSSYNEQFF. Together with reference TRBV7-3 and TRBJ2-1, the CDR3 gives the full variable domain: GAGVSQTPSNKVTEKGKYVELRCDPISGHTALYWYRQSLGQGPEFLIYFQGTGAADDSGLPNDRFFAVRPEGSVSTLKIQRTERGDSAVYLCASGSRRSSYNEQFFGPGTRLTVL.

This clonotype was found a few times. The CDR3 is CASSEPLAGVWDEQFF. CDR3 sequence (DNA): TGTGCCAGCAGTGAGCCCCTAGCGGGAGTTTGGGATGAGCAGTTCTTC. This sequence joins TRBV2 and TRBJ2-1; 10 bases are shared with TRBD2. The length of the CDR3 is 16 residues. The germline gives CDR1 SNHLY, CDR2 FYNNEI. Trimming cost V 3 bases and J 8 bases; bases outside gene matches: 10.

The CDR3, as DNA: TGTGCCAGCAGCGTAGGGACAGGGCACTATGGCTACACCTTC. As protein: CASSVGTGHYGYTF. This rearrangement joins TRBV9 to TRBJ1-2; 8 nucleotides agree with TRBD1. CDR1 is SGDLS, CDR2 YYNGEE, per germline. This CDR3 has 14 residues. The V and J ends lost 0 bases and 3 bases, in that order; junction bases with no gene match: 1. The full variable domain, with the rest looked up from reference TRBV9 and TRBJ1-2, is DSGVTQTPKHLITATGQRVTLRCSPRSGDLSVYWYQQSLDQGLQFLIQYYNGEERAKGNILERFSAQQFPDLHSELNLSSLELGDSALYFCASSVGTGHYGYTFGSGTRLTVV.

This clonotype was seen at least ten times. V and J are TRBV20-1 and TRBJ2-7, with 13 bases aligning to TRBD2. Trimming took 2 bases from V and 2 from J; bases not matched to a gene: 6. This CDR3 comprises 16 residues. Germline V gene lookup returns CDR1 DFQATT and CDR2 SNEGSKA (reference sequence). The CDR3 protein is CSARQGLAGNTYEQYF. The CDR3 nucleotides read TGCAGTGCTAGACAGGGACTAGCGGGAAACACCTACGAGCAGTACTTC.

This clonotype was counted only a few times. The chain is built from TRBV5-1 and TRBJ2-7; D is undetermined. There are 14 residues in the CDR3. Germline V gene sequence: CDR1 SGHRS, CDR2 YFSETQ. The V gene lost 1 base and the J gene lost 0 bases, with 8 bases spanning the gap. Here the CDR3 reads CASSLPSSSYEQYF. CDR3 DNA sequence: TGCGCCAGCAGCTTGCCCAGTAGCTCCTACGAGCAGTACTTC.

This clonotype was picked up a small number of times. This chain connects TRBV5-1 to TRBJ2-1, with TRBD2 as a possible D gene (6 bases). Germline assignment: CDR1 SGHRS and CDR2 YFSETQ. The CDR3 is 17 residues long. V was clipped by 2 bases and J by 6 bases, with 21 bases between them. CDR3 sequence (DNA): TGCGCCAGCAGCTTTGGGATAGCGGTTCTCCCAGGCAATGAGCAGTTCTTC. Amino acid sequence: CASSFGIAVLPGNEQFF.

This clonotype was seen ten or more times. This CDR3 is CAYGRNPYNEQFF. The CDR3 DNA sequence: TGTGCCTATGGACGGAACCCCTACAATGAGCAGTTCTTC. The rearrangement uses TRBV30 and TRBJ2-1; D is unclear. The V end lost 7 bases, the J end lost 2 bases, and 12 bases lay between the germline ends. The CDR3 is made up of 13 amino acids. CDR1 and CDR2 from the germline V gene are GTSNPN and SVGIG (reference sequence). Together with reference TRBV30 and TRBJ2-1, the CDR3 gives the full variable domain: SQTIHQWPATLVQPVGSPLSLECTVEGTSNPNLYWYRQAAGRGLQLLFYSVGIGQISSEVPQNLSASRPQDRQFILSSKKLLLSDSGFYLCAYGRNPYNEQFFGPGTRLTVL.

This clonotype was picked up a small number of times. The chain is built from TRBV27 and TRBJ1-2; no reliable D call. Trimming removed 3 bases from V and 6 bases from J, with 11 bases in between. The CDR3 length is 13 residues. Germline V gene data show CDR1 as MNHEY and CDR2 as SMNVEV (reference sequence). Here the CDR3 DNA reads TGTGCCAGCAGTTTGATTGGTGGGGATGGCTACACCTTC. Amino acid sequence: CASSLIGGDGYTF.

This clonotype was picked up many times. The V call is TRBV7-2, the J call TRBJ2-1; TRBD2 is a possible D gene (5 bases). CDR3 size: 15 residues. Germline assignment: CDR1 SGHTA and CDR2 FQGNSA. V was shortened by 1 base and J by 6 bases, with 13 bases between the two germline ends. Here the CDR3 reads CASSLEALGGNEQFF. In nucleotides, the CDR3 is TGTGCCAGCAGCTTAGAGGCCCTTGGAGGCAATGAGCAGTTCTTC.

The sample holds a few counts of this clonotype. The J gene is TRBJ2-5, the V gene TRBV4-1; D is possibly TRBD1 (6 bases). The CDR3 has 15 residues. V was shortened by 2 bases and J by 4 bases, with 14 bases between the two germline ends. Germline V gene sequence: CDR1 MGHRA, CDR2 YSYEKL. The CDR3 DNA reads TGCGCCAGCAGCCAACAACAGGGCATCGGAGAGACCCAGTACTTC. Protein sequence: CASSQQQGIGETQYF.

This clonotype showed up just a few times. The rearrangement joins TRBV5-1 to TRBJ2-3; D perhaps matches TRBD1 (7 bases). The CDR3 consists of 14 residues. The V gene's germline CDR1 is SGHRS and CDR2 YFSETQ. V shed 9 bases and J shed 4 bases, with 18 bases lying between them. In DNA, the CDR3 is TGCGCCACCAGGAGGGGGCGGACCGCAGATACGCAGTATTTT. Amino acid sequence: CATRRGRTADTQYF.

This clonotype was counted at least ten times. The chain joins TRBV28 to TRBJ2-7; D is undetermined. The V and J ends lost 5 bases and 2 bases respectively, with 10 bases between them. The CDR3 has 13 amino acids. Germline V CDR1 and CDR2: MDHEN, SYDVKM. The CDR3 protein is CASSLEVPYEQYF. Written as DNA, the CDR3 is TGTGCCAGCAGTCTAGAGGTCCCCTACGAGCAGTACTTC. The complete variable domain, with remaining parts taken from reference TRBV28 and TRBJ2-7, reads DVKVTQSSRYLVKRTGEKVFLECVQDMDHENMFWYRQDPGLGLRLIYFSYDVKMKEKGDIPEGYSVSREKKERFSLILESASTNQTSMYLCASSLEVPYEQYFGPGTRLTVT.

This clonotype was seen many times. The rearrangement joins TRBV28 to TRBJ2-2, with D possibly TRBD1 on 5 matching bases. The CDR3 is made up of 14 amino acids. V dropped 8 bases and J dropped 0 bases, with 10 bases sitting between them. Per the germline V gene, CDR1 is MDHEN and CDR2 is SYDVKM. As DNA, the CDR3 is TGTGCCAGCGGACACCTAGCGAACACCGGGGAGCTGTTTTTT. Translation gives CASGHLANTGELFF. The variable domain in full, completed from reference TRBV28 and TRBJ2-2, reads DVKVTQSSRYLVKRTGEKVFLECVQDMDHENMFWYRQDPGLGLRLIYFSYDVKMKEKGDIPEGYSVSREKKERFSLILESASTNQTSMYLCASGHLANTGELFFGEGSRLTVL.

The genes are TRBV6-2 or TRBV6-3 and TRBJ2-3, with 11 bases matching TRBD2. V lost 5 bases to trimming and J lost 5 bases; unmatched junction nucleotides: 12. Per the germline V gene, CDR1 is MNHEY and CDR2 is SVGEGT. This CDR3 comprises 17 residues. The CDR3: CASSHGLAGRGRDTQYF. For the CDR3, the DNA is TGTGCCAGCAGTCACGGACTAGCGGGCCGGGGGAGAGATACGCAGTATTTT.

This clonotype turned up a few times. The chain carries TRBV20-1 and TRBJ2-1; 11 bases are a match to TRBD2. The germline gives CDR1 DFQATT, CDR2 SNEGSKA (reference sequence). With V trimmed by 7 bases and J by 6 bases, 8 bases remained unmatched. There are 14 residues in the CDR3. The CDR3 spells CSGRLAGLFNEQFF. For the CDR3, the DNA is TGCAGTGGAAGACTAGCGGGACTTTTCAATGAGCAGTTCTTC.

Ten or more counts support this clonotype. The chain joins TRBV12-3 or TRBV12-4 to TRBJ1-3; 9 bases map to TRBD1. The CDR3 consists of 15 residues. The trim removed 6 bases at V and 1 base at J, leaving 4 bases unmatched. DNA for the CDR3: TGTGCCAGCAGCCGGGACAGGGTATCTGGAAACACCATATATTTT. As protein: CASSRDRVSGNTIYF.